The 25 T cell receptor beta chains below were found in one sample sequenced in a study of spatial heterogeneity in lung cancer. Time point reported: blood at routine non-recurrence follow-up after resection. Whole RNA was taken from tumor, nontumor lung or frozen PBMC; it was then sequenced unsorted. TCRdb recomputed calls from the 5' RACE reads with MiXCR, one row per CDR3 protein. This sample has some 120,000 distinct CDR3 sequences, with 12% found just once. This sample comprised PBMCs, obtained at follow-up. The receptor source for this set is a male donor with early-stage non-small cell lung cancer.

The chain employs TRBV2 and TRBJ1-2; D perhaps matches TRBD1 (6 bases). This CDR3 contains 13 residues. The V gene's germline CDR1 is SNHLY and CDR2 FYNNEI. V lost 9 bases and J lost 2, with 13 bases in between. CDR3 nucleotides: TGTGCCAGTGCGTCGGGGGCAAACTATGGCTACACCTTC. Translation gives CASASGANYGYTF.

This clonotype showed up many times. The V call is TRBV10-3, the J call TRBJ2-2; D remains ambiguous. Trimming removed 2 bases at V and 0 bases at J, with 4 bases between. The V gene's germline CDR1 is ENHRY and CDR2 SYGVKD. The CDR3 extends over 14 amino acids. The CDR3 DNA reads as TGTGCCATCAGTGAGGTGGCGAACACCGGGGAGCTGTTTTTT. Its protein is CAISEVANTGELFF.

This clonotype has a count of ten or more. The V gene is TRBV12-3 or TRBV12-4, the J gene TRBJ2-7, with TRBD2 matching over 12 bases. The CDR3 is 13 residues long. The junction had 1 base not matched to a gene; V was cut back by 4 bases and J by 6 bases. The CDR3 is CASSWTSGVEQYF. The CDR3 bases are TGTGCCAGCAGTTGGACTAGCGGGGTCGAGCAGTACTTC.

This clonotype showed up many times. A read error may produce the germline difference seen at one junction end. The J gene is TRBJ1-1, the V gene TRBV5-1; D unresolved. The CDR3 is 15 residues long. Germline CDR1 and CDR2: SGHRS and YFSETQ. The CDR3 protein is CASSSGSLSGRTADF. CDR3 sequence (DNA): TGCGCCAGCAGCTCCGGAAGTTTGAGCGGAAGGACGGCTGACTTT.

The table lists this clonotype with many counts. This sequence joins TRBV12-3 or TRBV12-4 and TRBJ2-2; perhaps D is TRBD1 or TRBD2 (5 bases each). The CDR3 runs 14 residues. The germline V and J ends were trimmed by 6 bases and 3 bases, with 11 bases remaining between them. CDR3 amino acids: CASSWDQDTGELFF. The CDR3 DNA is TGTGCCAGCAGCTGGGACCAAGACACCGGGGAGCTGTTTTTT.

This clonotype was recorded at least ten times. The chain uses TRBV7-2 and TRBJ2-3; D is unclear. The CDR3 spans 13 residues. Germline lookup yields CDR1 SGHTA and CDR2 FQGNSA. Trimming took 7 bases from V and 4 from J, leaving 12 bases between them. The CDR3 nucleotides read TGTGCCAGCACCCCCCGCCGATCAGATACGCAGTATTTT. Translating it yields CASTPRRSDTQYF.

This clonotype was picked up a small number of times. This sequence joins TRBV11-2 and TRBJ2-2; D is uncertain. This CDR3 is built from 15 residues. Germline values: CDR1 SGHAT, CDR2 FQNNGV. Trimming removed 0 bases at V and 2 bases at J, with 7 bases between. As DNA, the CDR3 is TGTGCCAGCAGCTTAGATTGGCAAAACACCGGGGAGCTGTTTTTT. Encoded protein: CASSLDWQNTGELFF.

Many counts were recorded for this clonotype. V and J are TRBV5-6 and TRBJ2-1, with 9 bases lining up with TRBD1. This CDR3 comprises 15 residues. J lost 4 bases, V lost 4 bases, and 6 bases had no gene match. Germline V gene lookup returns CDR1 SGHDT and CDR2 YYEEEE. The CDR3 DNA follows: TGTGCCAGCAGCCGGGGACAGGGAGTTTACAATGAGCAGTTCTTC. The encoded protein is CASSRGQGVYNEQFF.

This clonotype was observed many times. This chain links TRBV5-1 with TRBJ1-1; TRBD1 matches at 7 bases. CDR1 and CDR2 from the germline V gene are SGHRS and YFSETQ. CDR3 length: 13 amino acids. V lost 5 bases to trimming and J lost 3 bases; unmatched junction nucleotides: 4. Written as DNA, the CDR3 is TGCGCCAGCAGATACACAGGGGACACTGAAGCTTTCTTT. Amino acids: CASRYTGDTEAFF.

This clonotype was counted a few times. J is TRBJ2-5 and V is TRBV20-1, with a possible D match to TRBD1 (6 bases). V gave up 3 bases and J gave up 2 bases, with 10 bases separating them. Germline loops: CDR1 DFQATT, CDR2 SNEGSKA (reference sequence). The CDR3 length is 13 residues. CDR3 residues: CSASGDTQETQYF. The CDR3 DNA is TGCAGTGCTAGCGGGGACACTCAAGAGACCCAGTACTTC.

The V and J genes are TRBV4-2 and TRBJ2-5; 11 bases map to TRBD2. This CDR3 comprises 16 residues. After removal of 0 bases from V and 4 bases from J, the junction contained 4 bases not matched to a gene. The germline V gene encodes CDR1 LGHNA and CDR2 YNFKEQ. The CDR3 spells CASSQEAGLAGETQYF. The DNA for the CDR3 is TGTGCCAGCAGCCAAGAGGCTGGACTAGCGGGAGAGACCCAGTACTTC.

This clonotype was seen more than once but under ten times. The chain uses TRBV18 and TRBJ1-1; D unclear. The germline V gene encodes CDR1 KGHSH and CDR2 LQKENI. CDR3 length: 13 residues. Trimming removed 5 bases at V and 1 base at J, with 8 bases between. Written as DNA, the CDR3 is TGTGCCAGCTCAGCGACACAGAACACTGAAGCTTTCTTT. It yields the protein CASSATQNTEAFF. Using reference TRBV18 and TRBJ1-1 for the parts outside the CDR3, the full variable domain is NAGVMQNPRHLVRRRGQEARLRCSPMKGHSHVYWYRQLPEEGLKFMVYLQKENIIDESGMPKERFSAEFPKEGPSILRIQQVVRGDSAAYFCASSATQNTEAFFGQGTRLTVV.

The gene calls are TRBV6-5 and TRBJ1-2; weak D call: TRBD1 (6 bases). CDR1 and CDR2 from the germline V gene are MNHEY and SVGAGI. The CDR3 has 15 residues. The V and J ends lost 5 bases and 4 bases respectively, with 17 bases between them. This CDR3 is CASSPAGGRTYGYTF. DNA for the CDR3: TGTGCCAGCAGTCCTGCGGGGGGGCGAACCTATGGCTACACCTTC.

The sample holds a few counts of this clonotype. The J gene is TRBJ2-3, the V gene TRBV5-1, with a possible D match to TRBD1 (6 bases). The germline CDR1 and CDR2 sequences are SGHRS and YFSETQ. V was cut by 3 bases and J by 5 bases, with 16 bases left in between. The CDR3 consists of 15 residues. CDR3 DNA: TGCGCCAGCAGCTCAGGAACAGGGCTAGGAGATACGCAGTATTTT. This encodes CASSSGTGLGDTQYF.

This clonotype was seen ten or more times. The V call is TRBV7-8, the J call TRBJ2-2; TRBD2 matches 8 bases. The trim removed 3 bases at V and 1 base at J, leaving 1 base unmatched. The CDR3 is made up of 15 amino acids. Germline CDR1 is SGHVS and CDR2 is FQNEAQ. The CDR3 bases are TGTGCCAGCAGCTTCCTAGCGGGGAACACCGGGGAGCTGTTTTTT. This sequence encodes CASSFLAGNTGELFF. Drawing the rest from reference TRBV7-8 and TRBJ2-2, the complete variable domain is GAGVSQSPRYKVAKRGQDVALRCDPISGHVSLFWYQQALGQGPEFLTYFQNEAQLDKSGLPSDRFFAERPEGSVSTLKIQRTQQEDSAVYLCASSFLAGNTGELFFGEGSRLTVL.

This clonotype came up a few times. The V call is TRBV12-3 or TRBV12-4, the J call TRBJ2-1; no clear D gene. The CDR3 has 15 amino acids. The V end lost 2 bases, the J end lost 0 bases, and 8 bases lay between the germline ends. CDR3 in DNA: TGTGCCAGCAGTTTACTAAGCAGCTCCTACAATGAGCAGTTCTTC. Translation: CASSLLSSSYNEQFF.

This clonotype was counted only a few times. The CDR3 loop is CASSRGDSPLHF. The CDR3 DNA sequence: TGTGCCAGCAGCCGAGGAGATTCACCCCTCCACTTT. The chain links TRBV3-1 to TRBJ1-6; D unresolved. V was clipped by 4 bases and J by 8 bases, with 6 bases between them. The CDR3 runs 12 residues. Germline V lookup: CDR1 LGHDT, CDR2 YNNKEL (reference sequence).

CDR3 in amino acids: CASSHGGTGKTYTYNEQFF. CDR3 in DNA: TGCGCCAGCAGCCATGGGGGGACAGGGAAAACCTATACCTACAATGAGCAGTTCTTC. V is TRBV4-1 and J is TRBJ2-1; 9 bases are shared with TRBD1. The CDR3 spans 19 residues. V lost 3 bases, J lost 2 bases, and 14 bases stayed unmatched. The V gene's germline CDR1 is MGHRA and CDR2 YSYEKL.

The V gene is TRBV3-1, the J gene TRBJ1-3, with 8 bases fitting TRBD1. Germline V gives CDR1 LGHDT, CDR2 YNNKEL (reference sequence). The CDR3 contains 18 residues. V lost 5 bases, J lost 2 bases, and 14 bases stayed unmatched. This chain's CDR3 is CASSSRTGTLSTGNTIYF. The CDR3 region has the DNA TGTGCCAGCAGCTCGAGGACAGGGACTCTTTCAACTGGAAACACCATATATTTT.

This clonotype was counted many times. The chain employs TRBV28 and TRBJ1-2, with 7 bases that match TRBD1. Germline CDR1 and CDR2: MDHEN and SYDVKM. The CDR3 covers 15 residues. The V gene end was trimmed by 3 bases and the J gene end by 4 bases; junction bases not matched to a gene: 8. DNA for the CDR3: TGTGCCAGCAGTTTTATGGACAGGTCCTTCTATGGCTACACCTTC. Translated, it gives CASSFMDRSFYGYTF.

Comment on this clonotype: Relative to the germline gene, one junction end is altered; a read error may explain this. The chain employs TRBV7-7 and TRBJ2-5; D gene ambiguous. This CDR3 contains 13 residues. The germline V gene encodes CDR1 SSHAT and CDR2 FNYEAQ (reference sequence). The CDR3 loop reads CASSPEYQETQYF. CDR3 sequence (DNA): TGTGCTAGCAGCCCGGAATACCAAGAGACCCAGTACTTC.

This clonotype was counted at least ten times. The CDR3 region has the DNA TGTGCCAGCAGTTTAGGAGGGCTAGCCAAAAACATTCAGTACTTC. As protein: CASSLGGLAKNIQYF. This chain joins TRBV28 and TRBJ2-4, with D tentatively TRBD2 (6 bases). Trimming took off 2 bases at V and 0 bases at J, with 8 bases between the two ends. From germline, CDR1 is MDHEN and CDR2 SYDVKM. The CDR3 contains 15 residues.

This chain connects TRBV18 to TRBJ1-1, with unresolved D. The CDR3 is 14 residues long. Trimming took 0 bases from V and 7 from J, leaving 12 bases between them. From germline, CDR1 is KGHSH and CDR2 LQKENI. The CDR3 region is CASSPPSRRDEAFF. The DNA of the CDR3 is TGTGCCAGCTCACCACCGAGTAGAAGGGATGAAGCTTTCTTT.

This chain's CDR3 is CASRDRAGSSYEQYF. The CDR3 nucleotides read TGTGCCAGCCGGGACAGAGCGGGGTCGTCCTACGAGCAGTACTTC. The chain joins TRBV2 to TRBJ2-7; D tentatively fits TRBD1 or TRBD2 (7 bases each). With 8 bases removed from V and 1 base from J, the gap between germline ends came to 18 bases. The CDR3 spans 15 residues. The germline gives CDR1 SNHLY, CDR2 FYNNEI.

The chain combines TRBV12-3 or TRBV12-4 with TRBJ2-5; TRBD1 agrees at 9 bases. V gave up 5 bases and J gave up 5 bases; unmatched junction bases: 9. The length of the CDR3 is 15 residues. The CDR3 region has the DNA TGTGCCAGCAGTCCAGGGACAGGGACCGGGGAGACCCAGTACTTC. This translates into CASSPGTGTGETQYF.